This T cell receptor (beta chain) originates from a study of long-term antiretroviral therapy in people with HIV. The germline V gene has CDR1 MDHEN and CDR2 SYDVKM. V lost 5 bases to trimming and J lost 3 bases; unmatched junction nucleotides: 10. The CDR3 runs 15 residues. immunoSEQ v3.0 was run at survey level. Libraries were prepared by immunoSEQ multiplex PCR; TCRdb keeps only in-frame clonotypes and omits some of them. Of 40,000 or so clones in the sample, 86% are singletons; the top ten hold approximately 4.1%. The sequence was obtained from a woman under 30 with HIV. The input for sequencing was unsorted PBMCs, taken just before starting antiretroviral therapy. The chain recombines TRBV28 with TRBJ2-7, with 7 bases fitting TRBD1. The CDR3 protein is CASSIHRGTYYEQYF. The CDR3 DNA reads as TGTGCCAGCAGTATCCACAGGGGAACTTACTACGAGCAGTACTTC.